This entry lists 21 T cell receptor beta chains sequenced from one sample in a study of early T cells in non-severe SARS-CoV-2 infection. TCRdb re-derived calls from the 5' RACE reads in MiXCR, one entry per CDR3 protein. The table shows about 23,000 distinct CDR3 sequences, with 5.3% occurring only once. Sequenced material: whole blood. The receptor set was obtained from an adult who was a healthcare worker with PCR-confirmed SARS-CoV-2 infection or an uninfected control (not recorded which).

This clonotype has a count of ten or more. J is TRBJ2-7 and V is TRBV6-4, with D unclear. CDR1 is MRHNA and CDR2 is SNTAGT in the germline V gene. This CDR3 spans 14 amino acids. Between the trimmed V and J ends, which lost 0 bases and 0 bases, there was a span of 6 bases. The CDR3 loop is CASSDSGSSYEQYV. CDR3 coding DNA: TGTGCCAGCAGTGACTCGGGCAGCTCCTACGAGCAGTACGTC.

At least ten counts were recorded for this clonotype. This chain connects TRBV5-1 to TRBJ2-7, with 10 bases aligning to TRBD2. CDR1 and CDR2 (germline): SGHRS, YFSETQ. CDR3 length: 16 amino acids. Unmatched junction bases numbered 8, after V lost 0 bases and J lost 5 bases. The CDR3 coding sequence is TGCGCCAGCAGCTTGGGATCTAGCGGGAGCGGTAACGAGCAGTACTTC. This encodes CASSLGSSGSGNEQYF.

This clonotype occurred many times. The gene calls are TRBV7-2 and TRBJ2-1, with 10 bases matching TRBD2. The trim removed 5 bases at V and 4 bases at J, leaving 5 bases unmatched. The CDR3 is 15 residues long. Per the germline V gene, CDR1 is SGHTA and CDR2 is FQGNSA. The CDR3 region is CASSPVAGGYNEQFF. CDR3 coding DNA: TGTGCCAGCAGCCCCGTAGCGGGGGGATACAATGAGCAGTTCTTC.

The sample holds many counts of this clonotype. The rearrangement joins TRBV24-1 to TRBJ2-1, with 8 nucleotides matching TRBD1. With V trimmed by 1 base and J by 5 bases, 3 bases remained unmatched. CDR3 length equals 15 residues. Germline lookup yields CDR1 KGHDR and CDR2 SFDVKD. CDR3 amino acids: CATSDFVQGDNEQFF. The DNA of the CDR3 is TGTGCCACCAGTGATTTTGTACAGGGGGACAATGAGCAGTTCTTC.

The chain employs TRBV11-2 and TRBJ2-5, with 14 bases lining up with TRBD2. V was clipped by 5 bases and J by 4 bases; unmatched bases: 15. Germline V lookup: CDR1 SGHAT, CDR2 FQNNGV. The CDR3 consists of 19 residues. CDR3 nucleotide sequence: TGTGCCAGCAGCGTTACCGGGGGACTAGCGGGAGCAAGAGGAGAGACCCAGTACTTC. It specifies CASSVTGGLAGARGETQYF.

This clonotype was counted at least ten times. The V call is TRBV28, the J call TRBJ2-5, with D possibly matching TRBD1 (6 bases). The CDR3 has 16 residues. V lost 6 bases and J lost 5, with 22 bases in between. The germline V gene encodes CDR1 MDHEN and CDR2 SYDVKM. The CDR3 sequence: CASSPPMARGGETQYF. Written as DNA, the CDR3 is TGTGCCAGCAGCCCCCCGATGGCCCGAGGGGGTGAGACCCAGTACTTC.

This clonotype was picked up many times. V usage is TRBV29-1 and J usage is TRBJ2-1; 7 nucleotides agree with TRBD2. The CDR3 covers 13 residues. Per germline, CDR1 SQVTM and CDR2 ANQGSEA. J lost 2 bases, V lost 7 bases, and 5 bases had no gene match. The CDR3 coding sequence is TGCAGCGCGATGGGAGGGACCTACAATGAGCAGTTCTTC. This gives the protein CSAMGGTYNEQFF.

The chain's CDR3 is CASSLGAGSYEQYF. CDR3 sequence (DNA): TGTGCCAGCAGCTTAGGGGCCGGCTCCTACGAGCAGTACTTC. The genes are TRBV7-2 and TRBJ2-7; D is uncertain. V was trimmed by 1 base and J by 0 bases, leaving 7 bases between them. The CDR3 has 14 amino acids. Germline assignment: CDR1 SGHTA and CDR2 FQGNSA.

This clonotype was counted at least ten times. J is TRBJ2-2 and V is TRBV29-1, with 8 bases fitting TRBD2. CDR1 and CDR2 (germline): SQVTM, ANQGSEA. The trim removed 7 bases at V and 1 base at J, leaving 8 bases unmatched. The CDR3 spans 15 residues. CDR3 in amino acids: CSAVAGPLNTGELFF. CDR3 coding DNA: TGCAGCGCCGTAGCGGGGCCGCTGAACACCGGGGAGCTGTTTTTT.

This clonotype was seen at least ten times. The chain carries TRBV6-2 or TRBV6-3 and TRBJ2-1; D is perhaps TRBD1 (5 bases). Trimming cost V 2 bases and J 0 bases, with 11 bases left between them. CDR1 is MNHEY, CDR2 SVGEGT, per germline. This CDR3 contains 16 residues. The CDR3 region has the DNA TGTGCCAGCAGTTACAACAGGCTCAGCTCCTACAATGAGCAGTTCTTC. Its protein product is CASSYNRLSSYNEQFF.

This clonotype was recorded many times. J is TRBJ2-1 and V is TRBV6-1; tentative D call: TRBD1 (5 bases). V was clipped by 2 bases and J by 5 bases, with 10 bases between them. This CDR3 region has 14 residues. CDR1 is MNHNS and CDR2 is SASEGT in the germline V gene. CDR3 coding DNA: TGTGCCAGCAGTGAATCTTCAGGGCACAATGAGCAGTTCTTC. Its protein is CASSESSGHNEQFF.

The chain carries TRBV5-1 and TRBJ2-5; tentative D call: TRBD2 (7 bases). Per the germline V gene, CDR1 is SGHRS and CDR2 is YFSETQ. The CDR3 is 15 amino acids. The germline V and J ends were trimmed by 2 bases and 2 bases, with 13 bases remaining between them. Here the CDR3 DNA reads TGCGCCAGCAGCTTTTTCCGGGGGGCGCAAGAGACCCAGTACTTC. Amino acids: CASSFFRGAQETQYF.

This clonotype came up a few times. The rearrangement joins TRBV7-2 to TRBJ2-5; no clear D. The CDR3 spans 13 residues. V shed 0 bases and J shed 5 bases, with 7 bases lying between them. The germline CDR1 and CDR2 sequences are SGHTA and FQGNSA. CDR3 sequence (DNA): TGTGCCAGCAGCTTAGCGCAGAGGGAGACCCAGTACTTC. Encoded protein: CASSLAQRETQYF.

This clonotype was seen many times. The chain is built from TRBV7-3 and TRBJ2-3; 12 bases agree with TRBD2. CDR1 and CDR2 from the germline V gene are SGHTA and FQGTGA. CDR3 size: 17 residues. The ends lost 3 bases at V and 2 bases at J; junction bases unmatched: 6. The CDR3 nucleotides are TGTGCCAGCAGCTTTCTAGCGGGAGGGCGGGCCACAGATACGCAGTATTTT. Its protein is CASSFLAGGRATDTQYF. Looking up the rest from reference TRBV7-3 and TRBJ2-3 gives the full variable domain: GAGVSQTPSNKVTEKGKYVELRCDPISGHTALYWYRQSLGQGPEFLIYFQGTGAADDSGLPNDRFFAVRPEGSVSTLKIQRTERGDSAVYLCASSFLAGGRATDTQYFGPGTRLTVL.

This clonotype was found a few times. The chain uses TRBV20-1 and TRBJ2-3, with D uncertain. CDR3 length: 12 amino acids. With 5 bases removed from V and 2 bases from J, the gap between germline ends came to 8 bases. The germline CDR1 and CDR2 sequences are DFQATT and SNEGSKA (reference sequence). In nucleotides, the CDR3 is TGCAGTGCTTCCCGACCCACAGATACGCAGTATTTT. Encoded protein: CSASRPTDTQYF.

This clonotype appeared a few times. The V call is TRBV3-1, the J call TRBJ1-5; D might be TRBD1 (6 bases). The CDR3 runs 15 residues. V was pared by 1 base and J by 1 base, with 8 bases between. Germline V gives CDR1 LGHDT, CDR2 YNNKEL (reference sequence). CDR3 sequence: CASSQATGSNQPQHF. CDR3 coding DNA: TGTGCCAGCAGCCAAGCCACAGGGAGCAATCAGCCCCAGCATTTT.

This clonotype was counted at least ten times. The CDR3 DNA sequence: TGCAGTGCTAGAGATTCGGGTAGCGGGAGCTTGTACGAGCAGTACTTC. It is translated as CSARDSGSGSLYEQYF. The chain links TRBV20-1 to TRBJ2-7; 9 bases line up with TRBD2. V was clipped by 0 bases and J by 4 bases; unmatched bases: 10. The CDR3 covers 16 residues. CDR1 is DFQATT and CDR2 is SNEGSKA in the germline V gene (reference sequence).

At least ten counts were recorded for this clonotype. The V call is TRBV4-3, the J call TRBJ1-1, with a weak D call TRBD1 (6 bases). This CDR3 has 15 amino acids. Germline V CDR1 and CDR2: LGHNA, YSLEER. The V end lost 1 base, the J end lost 1 base, and 10 bases lay between the germline ends. The CDR3 coding sequence is TGCGCCAGCAGCCAAGGCTACAGGGCGAACACTGAAGCTTTCTTT. Protein: CASSQGYRANTEAFF.

This chain links TRBV12-3 or TRBV12-4 with TRBJ2-5; D is ambiguous. The CDR3 sequence is 14 residues long. V lost 3 bases to trimming and J lost 0 bases, with 8 bases between them. CDR3 loop: CASSLVGNQETQYF. As DNA, the CDR3 is TGTGCCAGCAGTTTGGTGGGAAACCAAGAGACCCAGTACTTC.

This clonotype was seen at least ten times. V and J are TRBV6-2 or TRBV6-3 and TRBJ2-7; D is tentatively TRBD1 or TRBD2 (5 bases each). The germline CDR1 and CDR2 sequences are MNHEY and SVGEGT. The V end was cut by 10 bases, the J end by 4 bases, with 20 bases between. The CDR3 is made up of 14 amino acids. CDR3 nucleotides: TGTGCCACCACCACCCAGGGCCGAGGGTACGAGCAGTACGTC. Translation: CATTTQGRGYEQYV.

The sample holds many counts of this clonotype. The V gene is TRBV20-1, the J gene TRBJ2-7, with TRBD2 matching 8 bases. From germline, CDR1 is DFQATT and CDR2 SNEGSKA (reference sequence). This CDR3 comprises 14 residues. J was trimmed by 0 bases and V by 1 base; bases with no gene match: 2. In DNA form, the CDR3 reads TGCAGTGCTAGAGGACTAGCGAGCTCCTACGAGCAGTACGTC. Translated: CSARGLASSYEQYV.